This record concerns one T cell receptor (beta chain) sequence. This clone was counted a single time. No antigen is known for it. No much larger clone is present one base from it, and per-base qualities are unavailable. Blood samples were collected up to 4 times in the first month after transplant and then at least monthly when available. The CDR3 spans 19 residues, from the cysteine through the phenylalanine. Only CDR3 DNA remains: 57 bases, in frame from the first base. In the germline V gene, CDR1 corresponds to SGHAT and CDR2 to FQNNGV. Compared with germline, V lacks 4 bases and J lacks 2 bases; bases without a gene match: 16. This record comes from a study of graft-versus-host responses after intestinal transplantation (dated by TCRdb to the early 2020s). Broadly, across the study: Recipients received multivisceral, liver-intestinal, or isolated intestinal transplants. Donor T cell macrochimerism was defined as a peak of at least 4% donor T cells among recipient peripheral blood mononuclear cells. The cohort enrolled around 25 intestinal transplant recipients including one retransplant, and a few patients lacking pretransplant specimens were excluded. Rather than being sequenced by the commercial service, samples from three later patients were sequenced in-house on an Illumina MiSeq and processed with MiXCR. After intestinal transplantation, graft-versus-host and host-versus-graft alloreactive T cell clones in the graft, circulation and bone marrow were tracked using bulk TCR-beta CDR3 sequencing. Alloreactive clones were identified by sequencing pre-transplant mixed lymphocyte reaction products and comparing these products with unstimulated pre-transplant donor and recipient T cells. Every recipient was given anti-thymocyte globulin induction, then maintenance tacrolimus and steroids for about three years.

Library construction relied on the immunoSEQ multiplex PCR assay. Adaptive Biotechnologies carried out high-throughput TCR-beta CDR3 sequencing of genomic DNA for most patients. On the study's bioinformatics: TCR sequencing data were retrieved from Adaptive's ImmunoSEQ software for about 17 patients, whereas three other patients were processed with MiXCR and VDJtools. CDR3 nucleotide sequences shared between donor and recipient were removed because their origin could not be assigned. Alloreactive clones required at least 2-fold expansion over unstimulated cells and minimum CFSE-low frequency of 0.002% (template counts) or 0.001% (read counts). Clones detected in sequenced pre-transplant spleen, lymph node, or MLR CFSE-low populations of the donor or recipient were defined as mappable. Cumulative frequency of alloreactive clones was calculated as a percentage of all sequences weighted by copy number. This is the immuneACCESS table as TCRdb keeps it, with only in-frame sequences that have V and J called. A part of the clones is gone; compared with another copy, unresolved V genes explain less than half, and the rest is unexplained. V, J and clone size reflect that table, while D and trimming were determined from the DNA. The sample table lists some 45,000 clones, approximately 95% of them with a count of one. The ten biggest clones cover roughly 1.4% of the sample.

Summary of the overall study and its limitations: Early after transplant, peak levels of circulating GvH clones were associated with declines in HvG clones. GvH clones turned up in recipient bone marrow, with some appearing earlier in ileal mucosa or blood, a pattern consistent with an intestinal mucosal origin. The conclusions were limited by the relatively low number and heterogeneity of the intestinal transplant patients. In the allografts of patients with donor T cell macrochimerism, GvH to HvG T cell clonal ratios were high.

The sequenced sample was PBMCs, obtained 335 days after intestinal transplant. This sequence was found in a human patient who received an intestinal transplant, so some T cells may come from the graft donor. This sequence uses TRBV11-2 and TRBJ2-2, and 7 bases in between align with TRBD2. The nucleotides read TGTGCCAGCAGCTCAAGAGTGGGACTAACTCATCCCAACACCGGGGAGCTGTTTTTT. It translates as CASSSRVGLTHPNTGELFF. The full variable domain, completed from the reference TRBV11-2 and TRBJ2-2 proteins outside the CDR3, reads EAGVAQSPRYKIIEKRQSVAFWCNPISGHATLYWYQQILGQGPKLLIQFQNNGVVDDSQLPKDRFSAERLKGVDSTLKIQPAKLEDSAVYLCASSSRVGLTHPNTGELFFGEGSRLTVL.